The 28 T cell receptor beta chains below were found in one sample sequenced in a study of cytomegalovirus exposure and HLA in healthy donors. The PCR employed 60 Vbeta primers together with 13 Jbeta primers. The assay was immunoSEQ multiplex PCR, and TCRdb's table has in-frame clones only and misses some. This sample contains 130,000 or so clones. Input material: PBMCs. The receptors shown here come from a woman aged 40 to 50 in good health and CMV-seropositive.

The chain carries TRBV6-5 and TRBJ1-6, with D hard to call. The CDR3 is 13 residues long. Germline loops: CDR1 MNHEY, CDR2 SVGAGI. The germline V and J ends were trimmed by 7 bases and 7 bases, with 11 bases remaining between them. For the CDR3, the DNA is TGTGCCAGCAAAGGAGGCGTGAATTCACCCCTCCACTTT. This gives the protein CASKGGVNSPLHF.

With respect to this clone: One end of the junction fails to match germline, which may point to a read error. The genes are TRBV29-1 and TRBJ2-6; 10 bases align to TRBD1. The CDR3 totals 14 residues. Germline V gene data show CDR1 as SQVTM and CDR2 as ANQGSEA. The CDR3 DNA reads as TGCAGCGTCGCCTCCGGGACAGGGGTCAACGTCCTGACTTTC. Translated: CSVASGTGVNVLTF. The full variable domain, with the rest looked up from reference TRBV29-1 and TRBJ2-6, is SAVISQKPSRDICQRGTSLTIQCQVDSQVTMMFWYRQQPGQSLTLIATANQGSEATYESGFVIDKFPISRPNLTFSTLTVSNMSPEDSSIYLCSVASGTGVNVLTFGAGSRLTVL.

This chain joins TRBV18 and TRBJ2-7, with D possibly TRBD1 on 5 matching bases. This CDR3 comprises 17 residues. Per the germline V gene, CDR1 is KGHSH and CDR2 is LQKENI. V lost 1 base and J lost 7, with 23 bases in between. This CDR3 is CASSPQSTFSGHGEQYF. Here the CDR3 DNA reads TGTGCCAGCTCACCACAATCCACCTTTTCCGGACACGGAGAGCAGTACTTC.

The CDR3 DNA is TGTGCCAGTAGTATCAGATACCCCTACGAGCAGTACTTC. It translates to CASSIRYPYEQYF. This sequence joins TRBV19 and TRBJ2-7; D not resolved. There are 13 residues in the CDR3. The germline V gene has CDR1 LNHDA and CDR2 SQIVND (reference sequence). Trimming left V 3 bases short and J 2 bases short, with 8 bases between.

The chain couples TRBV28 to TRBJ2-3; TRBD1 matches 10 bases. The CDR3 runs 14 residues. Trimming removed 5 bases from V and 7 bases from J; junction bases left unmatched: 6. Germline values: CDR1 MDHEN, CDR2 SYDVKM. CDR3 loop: CASSDRDRGNTQYF. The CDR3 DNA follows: TGTGCCAGCAGTGACCGGGACAGGGGAAATACGCAGTATTTT.

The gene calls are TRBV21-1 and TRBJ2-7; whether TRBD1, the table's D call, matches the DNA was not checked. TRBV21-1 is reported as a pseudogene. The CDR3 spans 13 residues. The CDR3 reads CAGCLRGLHEQYF. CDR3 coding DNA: TGTGCCGGGTGTCTCAGGGGGTTGCACGAGCAGTACTTC.

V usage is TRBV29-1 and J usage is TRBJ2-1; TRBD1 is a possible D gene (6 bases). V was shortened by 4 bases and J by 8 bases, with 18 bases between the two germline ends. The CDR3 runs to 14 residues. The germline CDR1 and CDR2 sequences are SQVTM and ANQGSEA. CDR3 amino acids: CSVAVAGTTDEQFF. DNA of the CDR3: TGCAGCGTTGCCGTCGCCGGGACAACCGATGAGCAGTTCTTC.

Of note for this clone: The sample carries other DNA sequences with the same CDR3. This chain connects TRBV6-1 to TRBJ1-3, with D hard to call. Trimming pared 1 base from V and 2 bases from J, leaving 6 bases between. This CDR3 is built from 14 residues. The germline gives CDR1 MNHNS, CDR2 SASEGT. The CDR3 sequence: CASSEGAAGNTIYF. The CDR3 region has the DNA TGTGCCAGCAGTGAAGGGGCCGCTGGAAACACCATATATTTT.

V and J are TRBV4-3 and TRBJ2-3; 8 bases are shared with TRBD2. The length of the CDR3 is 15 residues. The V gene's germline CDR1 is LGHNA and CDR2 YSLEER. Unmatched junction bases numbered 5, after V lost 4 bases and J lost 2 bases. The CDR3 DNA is TGCGCCAGCAGCCCTGGACTAGCCTTCACAGATACGCAGTATTTT. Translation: CASSPGLAFTDTQYF.

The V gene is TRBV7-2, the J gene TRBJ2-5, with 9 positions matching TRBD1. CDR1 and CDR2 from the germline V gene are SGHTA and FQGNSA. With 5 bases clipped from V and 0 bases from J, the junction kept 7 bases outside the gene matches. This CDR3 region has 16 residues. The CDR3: CASSPKDRGYQETQYF. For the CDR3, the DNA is TGTGCCAGCAGCCCTAAAGACAGGGGGTACCAAGAGACCCAGTACTTC.

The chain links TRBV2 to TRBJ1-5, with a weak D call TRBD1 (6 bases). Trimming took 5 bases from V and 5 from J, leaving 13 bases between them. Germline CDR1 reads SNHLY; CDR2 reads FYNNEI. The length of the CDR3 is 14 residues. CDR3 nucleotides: TGTGCCAGCAGTAAGGGGGGGTTTGATCAGCCCCAGCATTTT. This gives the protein CASSKGGFDQPQHF.

CDR3: CASSLLLSPSSEQYF. CDR3 coding DNA: TGTGCCAGCAGCTTATTGTTGTCCCCTTCGAGCGAGCAGTACTTC. The chain combines TRBV5-6 with TRBJ2-7; unclear D gene. From germline, CDR1 is SGHDT and CDR2 YYEEEE. This CDR3 is 15 amino acids long. V gave up 2 bases and J gave up 6 bases, with 18 bases separating them.

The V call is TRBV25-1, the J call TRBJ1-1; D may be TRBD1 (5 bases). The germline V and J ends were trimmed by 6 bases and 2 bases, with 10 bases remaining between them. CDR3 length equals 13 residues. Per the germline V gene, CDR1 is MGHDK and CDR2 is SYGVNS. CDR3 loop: CASRGVPNTEAFF. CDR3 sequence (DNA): TGTGCCAGCAGAGGGGTACCAAACACTGAAGCTTTCTTT.

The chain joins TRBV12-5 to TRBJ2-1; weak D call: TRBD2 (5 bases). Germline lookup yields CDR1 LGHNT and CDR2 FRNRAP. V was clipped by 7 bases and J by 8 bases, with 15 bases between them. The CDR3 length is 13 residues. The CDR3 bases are TGTGCTAGTGCCCCGAGCGGACCCCATGAGCAGTTCTTC. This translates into CASAPSGPHEQFF.

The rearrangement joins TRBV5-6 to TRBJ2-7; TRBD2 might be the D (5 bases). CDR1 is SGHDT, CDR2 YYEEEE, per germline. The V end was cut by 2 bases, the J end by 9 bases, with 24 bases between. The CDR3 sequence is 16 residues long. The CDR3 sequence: CASSFNTGSSGMRQYF. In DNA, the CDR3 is TGTGCCAGCAGCTTTAATACCGGTTCTTCGGGGATGAGGCAGTACTTC.

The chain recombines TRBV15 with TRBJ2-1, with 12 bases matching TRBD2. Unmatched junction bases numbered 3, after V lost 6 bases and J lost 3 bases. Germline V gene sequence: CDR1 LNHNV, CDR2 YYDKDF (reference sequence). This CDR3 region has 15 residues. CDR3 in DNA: TGTGCCACCAGTGGGACTAGCGGGCTCTACAATGAGCAGTTCTTC. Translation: CATSGTSGLYNEQFF.

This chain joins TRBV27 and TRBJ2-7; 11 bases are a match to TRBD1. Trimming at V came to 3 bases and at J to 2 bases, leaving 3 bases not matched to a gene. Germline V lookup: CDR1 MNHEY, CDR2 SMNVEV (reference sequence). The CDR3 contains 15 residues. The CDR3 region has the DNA TGTGCCAGCAGTTTGGGGACAGGGGGGACCTACGAGCAGTACTTC. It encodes CASSLGTGGTYEQYF.

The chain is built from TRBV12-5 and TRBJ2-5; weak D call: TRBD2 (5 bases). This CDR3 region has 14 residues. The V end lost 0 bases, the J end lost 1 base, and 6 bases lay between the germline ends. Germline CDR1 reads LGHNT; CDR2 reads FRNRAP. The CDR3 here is CASGLVLGQETQYF. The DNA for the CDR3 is TGTGCTAGTGGTTTGGTACTAGGCCAAGAGACCCAGTACTTC.

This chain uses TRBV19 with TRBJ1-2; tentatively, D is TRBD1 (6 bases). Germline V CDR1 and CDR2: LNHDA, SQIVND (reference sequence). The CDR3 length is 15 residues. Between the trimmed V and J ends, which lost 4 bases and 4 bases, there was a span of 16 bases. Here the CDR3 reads CASSKRDTQSYGYTF. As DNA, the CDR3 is TGTGCCAGTAGTAAAAGGGACACCCAGTCCTATGGCTACACCTTC.

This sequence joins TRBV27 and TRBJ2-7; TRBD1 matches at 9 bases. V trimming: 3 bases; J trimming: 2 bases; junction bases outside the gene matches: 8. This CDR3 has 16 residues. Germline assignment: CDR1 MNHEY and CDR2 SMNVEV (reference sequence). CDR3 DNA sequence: TGTGCCAGCAGTTTGTTAATTGGGACAGGGACCTACGAGCAGTACTTC. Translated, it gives CASSLLIGTGTYEQYF.

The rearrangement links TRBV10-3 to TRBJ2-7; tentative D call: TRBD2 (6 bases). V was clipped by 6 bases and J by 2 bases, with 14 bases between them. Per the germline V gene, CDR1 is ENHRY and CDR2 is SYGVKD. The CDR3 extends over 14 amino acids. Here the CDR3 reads CAIRGGSPPYEQYF. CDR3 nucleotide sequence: TGTGCCATCAGAGGAGGGAGTCCTCCCTACGAGCAGTACTTC.

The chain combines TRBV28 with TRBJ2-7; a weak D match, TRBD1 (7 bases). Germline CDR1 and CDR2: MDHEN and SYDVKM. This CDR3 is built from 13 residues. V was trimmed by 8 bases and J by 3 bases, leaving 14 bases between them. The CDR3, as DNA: TGTGCCAGCTGGCAGGGGGGAGGCTACGAGCAGTACTTC. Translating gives CASWQGGGYEQYF. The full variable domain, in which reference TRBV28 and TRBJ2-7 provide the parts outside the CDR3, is DVKVTQSSRYLVKRTGEKVFLECVQDMDHENMFWYRQDPGLGLRLIYFSYDVKMKEKGDIPEGYSVSREKKERFSLILESASTNQTSMYLCASWQGGGYEQYFGPGTRLTVT.

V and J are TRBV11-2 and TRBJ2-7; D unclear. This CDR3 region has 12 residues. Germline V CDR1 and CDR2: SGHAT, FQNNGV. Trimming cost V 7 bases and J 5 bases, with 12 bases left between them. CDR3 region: CASTYSRDEQYF. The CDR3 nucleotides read TGTGCCAGCACCTACTCCCGTGACGAGCAGTACTTC.

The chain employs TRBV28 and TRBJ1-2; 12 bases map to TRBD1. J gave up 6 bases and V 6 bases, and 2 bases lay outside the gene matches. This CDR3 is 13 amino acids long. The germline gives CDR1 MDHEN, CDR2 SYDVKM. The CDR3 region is CASRGTGGDGYTF. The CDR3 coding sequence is TGTGCCAGCAGGGGGACAGGGGGCGATGGCTACACCTTC.

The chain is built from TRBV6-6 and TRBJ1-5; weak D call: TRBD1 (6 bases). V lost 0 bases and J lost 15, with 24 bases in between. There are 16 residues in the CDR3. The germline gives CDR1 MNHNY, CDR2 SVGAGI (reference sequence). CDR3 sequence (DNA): TGTGCCAGCAGTTACTCTGGGAAACCCAGGGGCGAAGGCCGGCATTTT. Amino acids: CASSYSGKPRGEGRHF.

The CDR3 coding sequence is TGCAGCGTCCAGACAGGTACGGATCAGCCCCAGCATTTT. It specifies CSVQTGTDQPQHF. V gene TRBV29-1 combines with J gene TRBJ1-5; tentative D call: TRBD1 (6 bases). CDR1 is SQVTM and CDR2 is ANQGSEA in the germline V gene. CDR3 length equals 13 residues. Between the trimmed V and J ends, which lost 6 bases and 5 bases, there was a span of 14 bases.

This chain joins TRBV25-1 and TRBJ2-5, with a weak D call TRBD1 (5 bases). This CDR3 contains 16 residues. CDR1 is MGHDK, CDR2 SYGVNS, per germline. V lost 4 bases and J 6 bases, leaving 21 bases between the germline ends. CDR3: CASSGPRIQGTQTQYF. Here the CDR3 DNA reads TGTGCCAGCAGTGGCCCCCGTATCCAGGGCACCCAGACCCAGTACTTC.

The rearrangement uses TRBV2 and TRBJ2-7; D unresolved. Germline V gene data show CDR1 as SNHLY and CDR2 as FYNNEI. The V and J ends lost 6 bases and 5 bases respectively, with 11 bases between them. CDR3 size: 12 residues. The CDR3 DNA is TGTGCCAGCAGACGCTTTCGGGACGAGCAGTACTTC. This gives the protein CASRRFRDEQYF.